Listed below are T cell receptor beta chains from one sample, sequenced in a study of blood T cell repertoires in COVID-19. Repertoires were generated with immunoSEQ multiplex PCR, while TCRdb's copy carries only in-frame clones and drops some. The sample has fewer than 200,000 clones, roughly 70% seen once. Sequencing input: peripheral blood. These receptor sequences come from a woman over 75 with acute or convalescent COVID-19. CDR3s include the opening cysteine and the closing phenylalanine or tryptophan. Fields, in order: V gene, CDR3 length, J gene, CDR3 protein.

V gene: TRBV29-1
CDR3 length: 13
J gene: TRBJ2-1
CDR3 protein: CSARDSSNNEQFF

V gene: TRBV7-8
CDR3 length: 17
J gene: TRBJ2-2
CDR3 protein: CASSLAGGTGSPGELFF

V gene: TRBV6-6
CDR3 length: 13
J gene: TRBJ2-1
CDR3 protein: CASTKTGVGEQFF

V gene: TRBV27
CDR3 length: 16
J gene: TRBJ2-7
CDR3 protein: CASMNLFGPTGREQYF

V gene: TRBV5-1
CDR3 length: 16
J gene: TRBJ2-3
CDR3 protein: CASTSGTSVGTDTQYF

V gene: TRBV4-1
CDR3 length: 15
J gene: TRBJ1-2
CDR3 protein: CASTRDYQANYGYTF

V gene: TRBV24-1
CDR3 length: 21
J gene: TRBJ2-2
CDR3 protein: CATSEPETLRLAGVGAGELFF

V gene: TRBV18
CDR3 length: 13
J gene: TRBJ2-7
CDR3 protein: CASSVGQAYEQYF

V gene: TRBV6-5
CDR3 length: 13
J gene: TRBJ1-5
CDR3 protein: CASSQTGDQPQHF

V gene: TRBV27
CDR3 length: 17
J gene: TRBJ1-4
CDR3 protein: CASSLSPPTATNEKLFF

V gene: TRBV28
CDR3 length: 18
J gene: TRBJ1-5
CDR3 protein: CASRRNFRDTSSNQPQHF

V gene: TRBV7-2
CDR3 length: 18
J gene: TRBJ2-7
CDR3 protein: CASSLVGLAGESSYEQYF

V gene: TRBV11-3
CDR3 length: 15
J gene: TRBJ2-5
CDR3 protein: CASSLSSTGQETQYF

V gene: TRBV18
CDR3 length: 14
J gene: TRBJ1-3
CDR3 protein: CASSPRGSGNTIYF

V gene: TRBV6-5
CDR3 length: 14
J gene: TRBJ2-7
CDR3 protein: CASKAARGDHEQYF

V gene: TRBV5-1
CDR3 length: 13
J gene: TRBJ2-2
CDR3 protein: CASSLQSTGELFF

V gene: TRBV19
CDR3 length: 14
J gene: TRBJ2-2
CDR3 protein: CAIRTSANTGELFF

V gene: TRBV6-5
CDR3 length: 13
J gene: TRBJ1-3
CDR3 protein: CASSWAGGNTIYF

V gene: TRBV28
CDR3 length: 14
J gene: TRBJ2-7
CDR3 protein: CASRGQGAGGEQYF

V gene: TRBV7-6
CDR3 length: 14
J gene: TRBJ2-3
CDR3 protein: CASTETSGRASQYF

V gene: TRBV9
CDR3 length: 14
J gene: TRBJ2-7
CDR3 protein: CASSWGQEAYEQYF

V gene: TRBV29-1
CDR3 length: 12
J gene: TRBJ2-1
CDR3 protein: CSDIAQVDEQFF

V gene: TRBV27
CDR3 length: 15
J gene: TRBJ1-4
CDR3 protein: CASNSLGQPNEKLFF

V gene: TRBV19
CDR3 length: 13
J gene: TRBJ1-5
CDR3 protein: CATSGQSNQPQHF

V gene: TRBV5-8
CDR3 length: 12
J gene: TRBJ1-5
CDR3 protein: CASSLADQPQHF

V gene: TRBV15
CDR3 length: 16
J gene: TRBJ2-3
CDR3 protein: CATSRDWADTADTQYF

V gene: TRBV18
CDR3 length: 15
J gene: TRBJ1-3
CDR3 protein: CASSRGQGAGNTIYF

V gene: TRBV28
CDR3 length: 15
J gene: TRBJ1-5
CDR3 protein: CASRGGLGRNQPQHF

V gene: TRBV28
CDR3 length: 15
J gene: TRBJ1-2
CDR3 protein: CASSLEGRGGYGYTF

V gene: TRBV11-2
CDR3 length: 19
J gene: TRBJ2-7
CDR3 protein: CASNPLRQGSNRLRYEQYF

V gene: TRBV4-1
CDR3 length: 17
J gene: TRBJ2-2
CDR3 protein: CASSQEGGRGHAGELFF

V gene: TRBV4-2
CDR3 length: 16
J gene: TRBJ2-5
CDR3 protein: CASSQSSVPVGETQYF

V gene: TRBV7-8
CDR3 length: 15
J gene: TRBJ2-5
CDR3 protein: CASSLSEDRTETQYF

V gene: TRBV2
CDR3 length: 14
J gene: TRBJ2-1
CDR3 protein: CASSGSGGYNEQFF

V gene: TRBV9
CDR3 length: 17
J gene: TRBJ2-2
CDR3 protein: CASSVELAGANTGELFF

V gene: TRBV7-9
CDR3 length: 13
J gene: TRBJ2-7
CDR3 protein: CASSLPSSYEQYF

V gene: TRBV6-2/TRBV6-3
CDR3 length: 12
J gene: TRBJ1-4
CDR3 protein: CASSSSRSGVAF

V gene: TRBV2
CDR3 length: 15
J gene: TRBJ1-5
CDR3 protein: CASSEEQGATQPQHF

V gene: TRBV10-2
CDR3 length: 15
J gene: TRBJ2-5
CDR3 protein: CASRGWGGSDETQYF

V gene: TRBV18
CDR3 length: 14
J gene: TRBJ2-7
CDR3 protein: CASSTKSQGHEQYF

V gene: TRBV29-1
CDR3 length: 13
J gene: TRBJ2-1
CDR3 protein: CSVTSGGFNEQFF

V gene: TRBV28
CDR3 length: 14
J gene: TRBJ1-4
CDR3 protein: CASNRDSQNEKLFF

V gene: TRBV27
CDR3 length: 11
J gene: TRBJ1-1
CDR3 protein: CASSLRGEAFF

V gene: TRBV9
CDR3 length: 13
J gene: TRBJ1-1
CDR3 protein: CASSPSHRNEAFF

V gene: TRBV19
CDR3 length: 17
J gene: TRBJ2-1
CDR3 protein: CASSPGIAGGTYNEQFF

V gene: TRBV7-9
CDR3 length: 16
J gene: TRBJ2-5
CDR3 protein: CASSFFRTAYQETQYF

V gene: TRBV7-9
CDR3 length: 16
J gene: TRBJ2-7
CDR3 protein: CASSFPKGAGAYEQYF

V gene: TRBV4-2
CDR3 length: 15
J gene: TRBJ2-7
CDR3 protein: CASSQGGGPAYEQYF

V gene: TRBV5-4
CDR3 length: 14
J gene: TRBJ2-7
CDR3 protein: CASSLVLAGAEQYF

V gene: TRBV19
CDR3 length: 15
J gene: TRBJ2-3
CDR3 protein: CASSIGGSSTDTQYF

V gene: TRBV10-1
CDR3 length: 15
J gene: TRBJ2-3
CDR3 protein: CASSGGEVNTDTQYF

V gene: TRBV2
CDR3 length: 12
J gene: TRBJ2-7
CDR3 protein: CASTGQRYEQYF

V gene: TRBV7-9
CDR3 length: 14
J gene: TRBJ1-1
CDR3 protein: CASSLNLMNTEAFF